The 8 T cell receptor beta chains below all came from one sample that was sequenced in a study of Graves' ophthalmopathy and Graves' hyperthyroidism. Using RNA transcripts, the TCR beta CDR3 regions were amplified. An opening RT-PCR round employed HTBI primers and preceded a second-round multiplex PCR. TCRdb re-derived calls from the multiplex PCR reads in MiXCR, one entry per CDR3 protein. Found here are hundreds of thousands of distinct CDR3 sequences, over 40% of them singletons; the top ten hold around 3.3%. The sequencing input was peripheral blood. All receptors derive from an adult man with Graves' ophthalmopathy.

This chain links TRBV10-3 with TRBJ2-3; the match to TRBD2 covers 9 bases. CDR1 ENHRY and CDR2 SYGVKD come from the germline V gene. The CDR3 contains 13 residues. J was trimmed by 1 base and V by 9 bases; bases with no gene match: 2. In DNA form, the CDR3 reads TGTGCCATTTCTAGCGGGGGCACAGATACGCAGTATTTT. Amino acids: CAISSGGTDTQYF.

To note about this clonotype: A clone one base away is much larger, so this may be a read error. This chain links TRBV7-3 with TRBJ2-2, with 8 bases identical to TRBD1. This CDR3 region has 15 residues. Per the germline V gene, CDR1 is SGHTA and CDR2 is FQGTGA. The CDR3, as DNA: TGTGCCGGCAGCCCGACAGGGGAGCGTACCGGGGAGCTGTTTTTT. As protein: CAGSPTGERTGELFF.

The J gene is TRBJ2-6, the V gene TRBV4-1, with D perhaps TRBD1 (5 bases). The V and J ends lost 1 base and 2 bases respectively, with 21 bases between them. CDR1 is MGHRA, CDR2 YSYEKL, per germline. CDR3 length equals 20 residues. This CDR3 is CASSQVAGPKLVAGANVLTF. CDR3 sequence (DNA): TGCGCCAGCAGCCAAGTGGCAGGGCCCAAGTTAGTCGCTGGGGCCAACGTCCTGACTTTC.

This clonotype has a handful of counts. The genes are TRBV7-9 and TRBJ1-2, with TRBD1 matching over 10 bases. CDR3 length: 16 residues. Germline V gene data show CDR1 as SEHNR and CDR2 as FQNEAQ (reference sequence). The ends lost 5 bases at V and 7 bases at J; junction bases unmatched: 13. The CDR3 loop reads CASSIIGTGEAGGYTF. The CDR3 DNA reads TGTGCCAGCAGCATTATAGGGACAGGGGAGGCCGGTGGCTACACCTTC.

V and J are TRBV10-3 and TRBJ2-5, with D perhaps matching TRBD1 (5 bases). V lost 3 bases, J lost 6 bases, and 14 bases lay in between. The CDR3 runs to 14 residues. Germline V gene sequence: CDR1 ENHRY, CDR2 SYGVKD. The CDR3 sequence is CAISDSGQGQTQYF. As DNA, the CDR3 is TGTGCCATCAGTGATTCCGGGCAGGGCCAGACCCAGTACTTC.

Ten or more counts support this clonotype. This chain links TRBV7-2 with TRBJ1-2, with D tentatively TRBD1 (5 bases). Trimming removed 8 bases at V and 5 bases at J, with 15 bases between. The CDR3 covers 13 residues. Germline V gene data show CDR1 as SGHTA and CDR2 as FQGNSA. In DNA, the CDR3 is TGTGCCAGCGGGAGGGGCAGGGCTTATGGCTACACCTTC. The encoded protein is CASGRGRAYGYTF.

This clonotype was detected ten times or more. The DNA for the CDR3 is TGTGCCAGCAGCTTAGTGACAGGGGGGAAAAGGGATGAAAAACTGTTTTTT. Protein sequence: CASSLVTGGKRDEKLFF. The V gene is TRBV7-6, the J gene TRBJ1-4; 9 positions match TRBD1. Germline lookup yields CDR1 SGHVS and CDR2 FNYEAQ. The CDR3 is 17 amino acids. V trimming: 1 base; J trimming: 6 bases; junction bases outside the gene matches: 9.

This clonotype occurred many times. The chain's CDR3 is CSVSPGQGAYEQYF. The CDR3, as DNA: TGCAGCGTGAGCCCCGGACAGGGGGCCTACGAGCAGTACTTC. The chain employs TRBV29-1 and TRBJ2-7, with 10 bases matching TRBD1. V was clipped by 6 bases and J by 2 bases; unmatched bases: 7. The CDR3 runs to 14 residues. Germline assignment: CDR1 SQVTM and CDR2 ANQGSEA.